These 24 T cell receptor beta chains originate from one sample sequenced in a study of blood T cell repertoires in COVID-19. Assay: immunoSEQ multiplex PCR; the TCRdb copy retains only in-frame clones and omits some. Altogether about 87,000 clones are present, around nine tenths being singletons, with the ten largest covering around 5%. Specimen: peripheral blood. These receptors came from a man aged 40-49 years with acute or convalescent COVID-19.

J is TRBJ2-5 and V is TRBV7-9, with 12 bases identical to TRBD2. This CDR3 is 17 amino acids long. Trimming took 3 bases from V and 1 from J; bases not matched to a gene: 6. The germline CDR1 and CDR2 sequences are SEHNR and FQNEAQ (reference sequence). The CDR3 sequence is CASSFQGGLAGQETQYF. CDR3 sequence (DNA): TGTGCCAGCAGCTTCCAGGGGGGACTAGCGGGCCAAGAGACCCAGTACTTC.

The chain links TRBV6-5 to TRBJ2-1; 10 bases align to TRBD2. The length of the CDR3 is 16 residues. V dropped 4 bases and J dropped 0; count of bases not matched to a gene: 3. The germline CDR1 and CDR2 sequences are MNHEY and SVGAGI. The CDR3 nucleotides are TGTGCCAGCAGTTCAAGCGGGAGGGGCTCCTACAATGAGCAGTTCTTC. This sequence encodes CASSSSGRGSYNEQFF.

V and J are TRBV7-2 and TRBJ1-2, with a tentative D call TRBD1 (5 bases). Germline V gives CDR1 SGHTA, CDR2 FQGNSA. The V gene lost 5 bases and the J gene lost 4 bases, with 20 bases spanning the gap. There are 16 residues in the CDR3. The CDR3 loop reads CASSPLAPTDLYGYTF. CDR3 DNA sequence: TGTGCCAGCAGCCCCCTGGCCCCGACAGATCTCTATGGCTACACCTTC.

V is TRBV6-2 or TRBV6-3 and J is TRBJ1-6; D is unclear. V lost 0 bases and J 5 bases, leaving 14 bases between the germline ends. Germline V gene sequence: CDR1 MNHEY, CDR2 SVGEGT. This CDR3 is 17 amino acids long. The CDR3 nucleotides read TGTGCCAGCAGTTACTCGGTTCGGGAGGCTAATAATTCACCCCTCCACTTT. It translates to CASSYSVREANNSPLHF.

This clone was recorded only once. The CDR3 sequence: CASSLGGRDEQYF. For the CDR3, the DNA is TGTGCCAGCAGTTTGGGAGGGAGGGACGAGCAGTACTTC. The J gene is TRBJ2-7, the V gene TRBV6-5, with 7 bases that match TRBD2. CDR3 length: 13 amino acids. Germline V gene data show CDR1 as MNHEY and CDR2 as SVGAGI. V lost 4 bases to trimming and J lost 5 bases; unmatched junction nucleotides: 5.

The gene calls are TRBV5-1 and TRBJ1-1; D is uncertain. Per the germline V gene, CDR1 is SGHRS and CDR2 is YFSETQ. Trimming stripped 0 bases from V and 8 bases from J, with 14 bases between. The CDR3 extends over 14 amino acids. Here the CDR3 DNA reads TGCGCCAGCAGCTTGGGAGGTGCGGGGAAGGAAGCTTTCTTT. Its translation is CASSLGGAGKEAFF.

V gene TRBV4-2 combines with J gene TRBJ2-7, with D maybe TRBD2 (5 bases). Germline loops: CDR1 LGHNA, CDR2 YNFKEQ. V was trimmed by 4 bases and J by 0 bases, leaving 16 bases between them. The CDR3 is made up of 16 amino acids. This chain's CDR3 is CASSPGPKRVSYEQYF. DNA of the CDR3: TGTGCCAGCAGCCCAGGCCCAAAGAGGGTCTCCTACGAGCAGTACTTC.

The chain employs TRBV18 and TRBJ2-6; 7 positions match TRBD1. CDR3 length equals 18 residues. With V trimmed by 4 bases and J by 0 bases, 9 bases remained unmatched. Per germline, CDR1 KGHSH and CDR2 LQKENI. The CDR3 is CASSLGQTIGSGANVLTF. The CDR3 nucleotides are TGTGCCAGCTCACTGGGACAGACTATAGGCTCTGGGGCCAACGTCCTGACTTTC. The full variable domain, in which reference TRBV18 and TRBJ2-6 provide the parts outside the CDR3, is NAGVMQNPRHLVRRRGQEARLRCSPMKGHSHVYWYRQLPEEGLKFMVYLQKENIIDESGMPKERFSAEFPKEGPSILRIQQVVRGDSAAYFCASSLGQTIGSGANVLTFGAGSRLTVL.

This sequence joins TRBV10-2 and TRBJ1-3, with TRBD1 matching 9 bases. The germline gives CDR1 WSHSY, CDR2 SAAADI. Trimming removed 0 bases from V and 2 bases from J; junction bases left unmatched: 5. CDR3 length equals 17 residues. The chain's CDR3 is CASSESGTGRPGNTIYF. The DNA of the CDR3 is TGCGCCAGCAGTGAGTCCGGGACAGGGCGCCCTGGAAACACCATATATTTT.

The chain employs TRBV19 and TRBJ1-1; no firm D call. Germline values: CDR1 LNHDA, CDR2 SQIVND (reference sequence). The length of the CDR3 is 14 residues. V was shortened by 0 bases and J by 0 bases, with 5 bases between the two germline ends. The CDR3 nucleotides read TGTGCCAGTAGTATAGATCAGGTGAACACTGAAGCTTTCTTT. Amino acid sequence: CASSIDQVNTEAFF. Full variable domain (outside the CDR3, taken from reference TRBV19 and TRBJ1-1): DGGITQSPKYLFRKEGQNVTLSCEQNLNHDAMYWYRQDPGQGLRLIYYSQIVNDFQKGDIAEGYSVSREKKESFPLTVTSAQKNPTAFYLCASSIDQVNTEAFFGQGTRLTVV.

The gene calls are TRBV18 and TRBJ1-2, with D possibly matching TRBD1 (6 bases). The CDR3 runs to 13 residues. Trimming shortened V by 3 bases and J by 4 bases, and 9 bases separated the two germline ends. The germline CDR1 and CDR2 sequences are KGHSH and LQKENI. The CDR3 region is CASSPSGAYGYTF. The CDR3 region has the DNA TGTGCCAGCTCACCTTCAGGGGCCTATGGCTACACCTTC.

This clone was recorded once. In DNA form, the CDR3 reads TGTGCTAGTGGTTTGGTACGAACAGGGGGGGGCAATGAGCAGTTCTTC. This codes for CASGLVRTGGGNEQFF. The genes are TRBV12-5 and TRBJ2-1; weak D call: TRBD1 (8 bases). The CDR3 totals 16 residues. Germline V lookup: CDR1 LGHNT, CDR2 FRNRAP. V was trimmed by 0 bases and J by 6 bases, leaving 15 bases between them.

The chain is built from TRBV4-1 and TRBJ2-4; TRBD1 agrees at 7 bases. The CDR3 extends over 15 amino acids. Losses at the gene ends were 0 bases for V and 4 bases for J; bases not matched to a gene: 3. The germline gives CDR1 MGHRA, CDR2 YSYEKL. The CDR3 sequence is CASSQEGQLKNIQYF. CDR3 bases: TGCGCCAGCAGCCAAGAGGGACAGTTAAAAAACATTCAGTACTTC.

The sample holds one count of this clone. The V gene is TRBV7-9, the J gene TRBJ1-2, with a tentative D call TRBD1 (5 bases). Deletions cut 1 base from V and 6 bases from J, with 15 bases between. CDR1 SEHNR and CDR2 FQNEAQ come from the germline V gene (reference sequence). The CDR3 has 15 amino acids. The CDR3 loop is CASSLGRQGRDGYTF. As DNA, the CDR3 is TGTGCCAGCAGCTTAGGACGGCAGGGCCGGGATGGCTACACCTTC.

This sequence joins TRBV3-1 (or the pseudogene TRBV3-2) and TRBJ1-1, with D possibly being TRBD1 (6 bases). V lost 3 bases to trimming and J lost 3 bases, with 14 bases between them. The CDR3 runs 15 residues. Germline V lookup: CDR1 LGHDT, CDR2 YNNKEL (reference sequence). CDR3 nucleotide sequence: TGTGCCAGCAGCCACCTACAGGGTCGGTACACTGAAGCTTTCTTT. Translating gives CASSHLQGRYTEAFF.

The genes are TRBV30 and TRBJ1-5, with 9 bases identical to TRBD1. V lost 0 bases to trimming and J lost 5 bases; unmatched junction nucleotides: 5. Germline V gene sequence: CDR1 GTSNPN, CDR2 SVGIG (reference sequence). The CDR3 runs 15 residues. The CDR3 sequence: CAWSVGGQGHQPQHF. The CDR3 region has the DNA TGTGCCTGGAGTGTAGGGGGACAGGGCCATCAGCCCCAGCATTTT.

This chain links TRBV25-1 with TRBJ2-6, with TRBD1 identical over 11 bases. V was pared by 3 bases and J by 2 bases, with 6 bases of the junction left unmatched. The CDR3 is 18 amino acids. From germline, CDR1 is MGHDK and CDR2 SYGVNS. CDR3 residues: CASSEGTGGNTGANVLTF. The CDR3 nucleotides are TGTGCCAGCAGTGAGGGGACAGGGGGGAATACTGGGGCCAACGTCCTGACTTTC. Complete variable domain (other parts from reference TRBV25-1 and TRBJ2-6): EADIYQTPRYLVIGTGKKITLECSQTMGHDKMYWYQQDPGMELHLIHYSYGVNSTEKGDLSSESTVSRIRTEHFPLTLESARPSHTSQYLCASSEGTGGNTGANVLTFGAGSRLTVL.

CDR3 DNA sequence: TGTGCCAGCAGCCGGACTAGCGGGGTTGGGGAGACCCAGTACTTC. Translated, it gives CASSRTSGVGETQYF. The chain is built from TRBV6-5 and TRBJ2-5, with 12 bases lining up with TRBD2. CDR1 and CDR2 from the germline V gene are MNHEY and SVGAGI. The CDR3 runs 15 residues. V shed 6 bases and J 5 bases; nucleotides not matched to a gene: 7.

This chain joins TRBV19 and TRBJ2-3, with D maybe TRBD2 (6 bases). Between the trimmed V and J ends, which lost 5 bases and 5 bases, there was a span of 20 bases. Germline CDR1 LNHDA, CDR2 SQIVND (reference sequence). The CDR3 runs 16 residues. The CDR3 nucleotides are TGTGCCAGTAGTGGACGGGACTGGGTTCAAAAAGATACGCAGTATTTT. It encodes CASSGRDWVQKDTQYF. Filled out from reference TRBV19 and TRBJ2-3, the complete variable domain reads DGGITQSPKYLFRKEGQNVTLSCEQNLNHDAMYWYRQDPGQGLRLIYYSQIVNDFQKGDIAEGYSVSREKKESFPLTVTSAQKNPTAFYLCASSGRDWVQKDTQYFGPGTRLTVL.

This chain connects TRBV4-1 to TRBJ1-4, with TRBD1 matching over 8 bases. Unmatched junction bases numbered 8, after V lost 6 bases and J lost 8 bases. Germline CDR1 is MGHRA and CDR2 is YSYEKL. The CDR3 covers 14 residues. Here the CDR3 reads CASRVTGAREKLFF. CDR3 in DNA: TGCGCCAGCAGAGTGACAGGGGCACGCGAAAAACTGTTTTTT.

V gene TRBV9 combines with J gene TRBJ1-3; unclear D gene. The CDR3 has 15 residues. Germline CDR1 is SGDLS and CDR2 is YYNGEE. Deletions cut 0 bases from V and 2 bases from J, with 9 bases between. CDR3 sequence: CASSVVGSAGNTIYF. Written as DNA, the CDR3 is TGTGCCAGCAGCGTAGTCGGGAGCGCTGGAAACACCATATATTTT.

This chain uses TRBV24-1 with TRBJ1-1, with D unclear. The ends were cut back, 3 bases at V and 0 bases at J, with 10 bases in the middle. Germline V lookup: CDR1 KGHDR, CDR2 SFDVKD. CDR3 length: 15 amino acids. For the CDR3, the DNA is TGTGCCACCAGTGATGGGAGAGGGCTGAACACTGAAGCTTTCTTT. Its translation: CATSDGRGLNTEAFF.

The chain joins TRBV5-4 to TRBJ1-2, with 8 nucleotides matching TRBD1. The CDR3 loop spans 17 amino acids. From germline, CDR1 is SGHNT and CDR2 YYREEE (reference sequence). V lost 4 bases and J lost 5; bases outside the gene matches: 16. CDR3 sequence: CASSLGQGRKEGYGYTF. The CDR3 DNA follows: TGTGCCAGCAGCCTAGGACAGGGACGAAAGGAAGGATATGGCTACACCTTC.

V and J are TRBV5-1 and TRBJ2-2; TRBD1 might be the D (6 bases). This CDR3 region has 15 residues. Looked up from germline, CDR1 is SGHRS and CDR2 is YFSETQ. V was clipped by 2 bases and J by 2 bases, with 10 bases between them. The CDR3 loop reads CASSLRTDNTGELFF. The DNA for the CDR3 is TGCGCCAGCAGCTTAAGGACAGATAACACCGGGGAGCTGTTTTTT.